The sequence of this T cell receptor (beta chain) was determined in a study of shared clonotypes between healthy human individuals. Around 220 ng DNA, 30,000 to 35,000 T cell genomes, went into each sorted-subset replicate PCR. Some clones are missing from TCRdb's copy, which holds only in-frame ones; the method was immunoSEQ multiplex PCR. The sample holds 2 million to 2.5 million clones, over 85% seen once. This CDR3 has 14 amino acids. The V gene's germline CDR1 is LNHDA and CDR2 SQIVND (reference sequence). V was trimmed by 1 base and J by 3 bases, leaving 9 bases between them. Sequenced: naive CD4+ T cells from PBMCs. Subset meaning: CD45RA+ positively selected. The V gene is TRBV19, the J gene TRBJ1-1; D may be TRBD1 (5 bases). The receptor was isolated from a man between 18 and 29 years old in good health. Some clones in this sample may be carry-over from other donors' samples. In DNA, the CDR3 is TGTGCCAGTAGTATAGGAAGGGGAGACACTGAAGCTTTCTTT. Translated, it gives CASSIGRGDTEAFF. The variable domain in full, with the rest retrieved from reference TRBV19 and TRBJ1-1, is DGGITQSPKYLFRKEGQNVTLSCEQNLNHDAMYWYRQDPGQGLRLIYYSQIVNDFQKGDIAEGYSVSREKKESFPLTVTSAQKNPTAFYLCASSIGRGDTEAFFGQGTRLTVV.